This T cell receptor (beta chain) was documented in a study of Tregs in tolerant kidney transplant recipients. Profiling relied on immunoSEQ multiplex PCR, and the TCRdb table lists in-frame clones only, not all of them. The table has some 250,000 clones, more than 65% seen once. General study points: Validation in larger populations is needed because few patients were studied.

Unstimulated Tregs (CD4+CD25+CD127-) and CD4+CD25- non-Tregs were sorted from PBMCs. This clone was found once. Its antigen is unknown. The CDR3 loop spans 17 amino acids. The germline gives CDR1 KGHSH, CDR2 LQKENI. V was shortened by 3 bases and J by 3 bases, with 20 bases between the two germline ends. Sequenced: CD4+ T cells from blood. The rearrangement links TRBV18 to TRBJ2-5; D perhaps matches TRBD2 (6 bases). The sequence came from a human donor in good health. The CDR3 nucleotides are TGTGCCAGCTCACCGGGCGGAGGGTGGAAGCCCAAAGAGACCCAGTACTTC. Translated: CASSPGGGWKPKETQYF.